This T cell receptor (beta chain) is from a study of T cells in Graves' hyperthyroidism and ophthalmopathy. Points from the study as a whole: Most clonotypes that expanded in the thyroid above 0.001 also showed up in blood.

RNA transcripts served as the template for amplifying TCR beta CDR3 regions. The TCR CDR3 was amplified in a first-round RT-PCR using the HTBI primer set. TCRdb re-called the multiplex PCR reads with MiXCR, one entry per CDR3 protein. Of 550,000 to 800,000 distinct CDR3 sequences listed, roughly 15% were seen once; the top ten hold around 8.1%. This clonotype has only a few counts. Antigen specificity is unknown. Trimming removed 4 bases from V and 5 bases from J; junction bases left unmatched: 7. Germline V gives CDR1 MNHNS, CDR2 SASEGT. The CDR3 is made up of 15 amino acids. Material: blood. This sequence originates from a man aged 18 to 30 with Graves' hyperthyroidism. The V call is TRBV6-1, the J call TRBJ2-2, with TRBD2 matching 7 bases. The CDR3: CASSASSGNTGELFF. The CDR3 DNA reads TGTGCCAGCAGTGCGTCTAGCGGTAATACCGGGGAGCTGTTTTTT.